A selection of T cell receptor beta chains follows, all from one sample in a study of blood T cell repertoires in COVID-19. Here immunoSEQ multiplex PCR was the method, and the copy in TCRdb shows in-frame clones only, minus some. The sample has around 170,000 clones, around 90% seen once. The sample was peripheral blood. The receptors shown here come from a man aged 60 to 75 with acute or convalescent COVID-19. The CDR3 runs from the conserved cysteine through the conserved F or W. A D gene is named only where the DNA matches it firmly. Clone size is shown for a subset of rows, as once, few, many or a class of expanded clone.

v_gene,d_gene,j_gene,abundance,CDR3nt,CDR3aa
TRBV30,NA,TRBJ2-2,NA,TGTGCCTGGAGTGTCCTCGGGGGTAACACCGGGGAGCTGTTTTTT,CAWSVLGGNTGELFF
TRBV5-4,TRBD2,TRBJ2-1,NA,TGTGCCAGCAGCCCGAGGGGACTAGCGGGAACTAATGAGCAGTTCTTC,CASSPRGLAGTNEQFF
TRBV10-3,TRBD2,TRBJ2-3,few,TGTGCCATCAGCCGGACTAGCGGGAGTGCAGATACGCAGTATTTT,CAISRTSGSADTQYF
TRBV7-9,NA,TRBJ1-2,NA,TGTGCCAGCAGCACCGGGGGGCTCTATGGCTACACCTTC,CASSTGGLYGYTF
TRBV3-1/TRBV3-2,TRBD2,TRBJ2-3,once,TGTGCCAGCAGCCAGGCGACTAGCGGGAGGACAGATACGCAGTATTTT,CASSQATSGRTDTQYF
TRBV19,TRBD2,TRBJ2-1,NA,TGTGCCAGTAGTATTCATAGCGGGGGTCCAGATGAGCAGTTCTTC,CASSIHSGGPDEQFF
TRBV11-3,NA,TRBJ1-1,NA,TGTGCCAGCAGGCAGGGGTACACTGAAGCTTTCTTT,CASRQGYTEAFF
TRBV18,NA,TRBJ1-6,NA,TGTGCCAGCTCACAGGGGCAGAGCTCCTATAATTCACCCCTCCACTTT,CASSQGQSSYNSPLHF
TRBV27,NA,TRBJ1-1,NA,TGTGCCAGCAGTTCAACAGGGAGCACTGAAGCTTTCTTT,CASSSTGSTEAFF
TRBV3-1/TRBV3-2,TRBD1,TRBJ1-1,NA,TGTGCCAGCAGTCAAGGGGGCACCCAACCTGAAGCTTTCTTT,CASSQGGTQPEAFF
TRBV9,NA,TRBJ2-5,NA,TGTGCCAGCAGCGTAGGGGCGGGGGAGACCCAGTACTTC,CASSVGAGETQYF
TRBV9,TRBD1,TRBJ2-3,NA,TGTGCCAGCAGCGCCCGGGACAGGGTCACAGATACGCAGTATTTT,CASSARDRVTDTQYF
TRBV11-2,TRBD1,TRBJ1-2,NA,TGTGCCAGCAGCACCGGGACAGGGAAGGGAAGGGGCCATGGCTACACCTTC,CASSTGTGKGRGHGYTF
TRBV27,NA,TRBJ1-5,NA,TGTGCCAGCAGTCCCGCGGATCAGCCCCAGCATTTT,CASSPADQPQHF
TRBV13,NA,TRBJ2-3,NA,TGTGCCAGCAGCGGCAGGGTATTTGGTTATGCAGATACGCAGTATTTT,CASSGRVFGYADTQYF
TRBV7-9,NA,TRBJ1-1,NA,TGTGCCAGCAGCTTGGGGGGGATGATCGAAGCTTTCTTT,CASSLGGMIEAFF
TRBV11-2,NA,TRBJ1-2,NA,TGTGCCAGCAGCCCTAGCGGGTCCGCCCAGTATGGCTACACCTTC,CASSPSGSAQYGYTF
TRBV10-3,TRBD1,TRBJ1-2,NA,TGTGCCATCAGTCCAGGGGGCGCGGCCTATGGCTACACCTTC,CAISPGGAAYGYTF
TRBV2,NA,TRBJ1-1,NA,TGTGCCAGCAGTGAAGTTCCGGGACACGCGAACACTGAAGCTTTCTTT,CASSEVPGHANTEAFF
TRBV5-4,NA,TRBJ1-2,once,TGTGCCAGCAGCTCTGGGGGGGGGCGAGATGGCTACACCTTC,CASSSGGGRDGYTF
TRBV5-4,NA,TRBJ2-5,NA,TGTGCCAGCAGCCGGCGCGAGAGGGAGACCCAGTACTTC,CASSRRERETQYF
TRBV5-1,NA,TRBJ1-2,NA,TGCGCCAGCAGCTCCCTTCCAGGTGTACCCCTTGATGGCTACACCTTC,CASSSLPGVPLDGYTF